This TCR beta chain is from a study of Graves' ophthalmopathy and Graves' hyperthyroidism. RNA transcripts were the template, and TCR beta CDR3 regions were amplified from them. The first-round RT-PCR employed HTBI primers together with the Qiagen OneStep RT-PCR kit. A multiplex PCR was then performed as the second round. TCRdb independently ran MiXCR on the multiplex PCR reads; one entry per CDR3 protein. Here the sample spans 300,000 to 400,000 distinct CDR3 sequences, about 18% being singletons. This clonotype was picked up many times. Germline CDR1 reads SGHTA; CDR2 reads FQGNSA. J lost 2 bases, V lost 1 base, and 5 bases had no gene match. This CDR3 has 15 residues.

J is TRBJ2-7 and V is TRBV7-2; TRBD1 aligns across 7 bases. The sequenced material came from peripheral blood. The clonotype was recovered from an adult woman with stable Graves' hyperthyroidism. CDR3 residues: CASSLVATGTYEQYF. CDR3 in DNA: TGTGCCAGCAGCTTAGTAGCGACAGGGACCTACGAGCAGTACTTC. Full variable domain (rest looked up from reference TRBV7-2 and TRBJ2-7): GAGVSQSPSNKVTEKGKDVELRCDPISGHTALYWYRQSLGQGLEFLIYFQGNSAPDKSGLPSDRFSAERTGGSVSTLTIQRTQQEDSAVYLCASSLVATGTYEQYFGPGTRLTVT.